This TCR beta chain was recovered during a study of blood T cell repertoires in COVID-19. Study at large: Nucleic acid was either cDNA or gDNA, and it came from T cells, B-cell-depleted T cells, or PBMCs.

Some clones are missing from TCRdb's copy, which holds only in-frame ones; the method was immunoSEQ multiplex PCR. The sample lists 240,000 or so clones, roughly 79% occurring once. Trimming removed 6 bases at V and 4 bases at J, with 15 bases between. The CDR3 is made up of 14 amino acids. Per germline, CDR1 SEHNR and CDR2 FQNEAQ (reference sequence). The source of this sequence is a woman aged 80 or over with COVID-19, enrolled during active disease. Sample: peripheral blood. The chain uses TRBV7-9 and TRBJ1-2; D gene ambiguous. The DNA for the CDR3 is TGTGCCAGCAGTCGTGCGGAGGGAGTCTATGGCTACACCTTC. Protein sequence: CASSRAEGVYGYTF.